This T cell receptor (beta chain) was recorded in a study of blood T cells in healthy people across ages. This clonotype was seen many times. A second PCR, run for about 7 to 11 cycles, used a sample-barcoded 5' primer plus a J-beta primer mix. One entry per CDR3 protein, called by TCRdb with MiXCR from the 5' RACE reads. The sample holds hundreds of thousands of distinct CDR3 sequences, about 30% seen once. Caucasian, healthy and from Russia, the donors were aged between 6 and 90. Each donor had 8.5 to 10 milliliters of peripheral blood drawn. Isolation per sample recovered at least 7 million PBMCs. Per sample, at least 5 micrograms of total RNA were extracted. CDR1 and CDR2 (germline): DFQATT, SNEGSKA (reference sequence). The CDR3 spans 16 residues. Trimming removed 6 bases from V and 2 bases from J, with 20 bases in between.

The chain has TRBV20-1 and TRBJ2-1, with D possibly matching TRBD2 (7 bases). The sequence came from a woman older than 75 in good health. The material sequenced was blood. The CDR3: CSAQGGGGETYNEQFF. The CDR3 nucleotides read TGCAGTGCCCAAGGGGGGGGGGGCGAAACCTACAATGAGCAGTTCTTC.